This TCR beta chain was sequenced for a study of sequential checkpoint blockade in melanoma. Whole-study context: DNA from over 80 pretreatment tumor samples underwent TCRβ immunosequencing.

CDR1 is MDHEN, CDR2 SYDVKM, per germline. This CDR3 has 15 amino acids. V gave up 11 bases and J gave up 3 bases; unmatched junction bases: 12. Assay used: immunoSEQ multiplex PCR; TCRdb lists only in-frame clones, some missing. This table holds about 4,900 clones, 35% to 40% found once. Treatment in this sample: randomized to nivolumab then ipilimumab (arm A) or the reverse (arm B). The sequence came from a human donor with melanoma. The genes are TRBV28 and TRBJ2-2, with 7 nucleotides matching TRBD2. Here the sequenced sample was tumor tissue (inferred from file names), taken from a patient given nivolumab and ipilimumab in sequence. This CDR3 reads CAAKKRESYTGELFF. In DNA form, the CDR3 reads TGTGCCGCAAAGAAGCGGGAAAGCTACACCGGGGAGCTGTTTTTT.